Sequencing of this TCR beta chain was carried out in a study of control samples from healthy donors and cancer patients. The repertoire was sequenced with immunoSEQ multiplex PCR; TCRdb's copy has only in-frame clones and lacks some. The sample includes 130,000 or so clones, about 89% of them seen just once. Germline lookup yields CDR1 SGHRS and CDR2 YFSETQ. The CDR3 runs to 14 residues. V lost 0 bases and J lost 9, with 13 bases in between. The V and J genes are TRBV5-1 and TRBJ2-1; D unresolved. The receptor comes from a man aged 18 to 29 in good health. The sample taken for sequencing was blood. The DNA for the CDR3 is TGCGCCAGCAGCTTGGGAGTTGGGGTTGGTGAGCAGTTCTTC. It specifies CASSLGVGVGEQFF.